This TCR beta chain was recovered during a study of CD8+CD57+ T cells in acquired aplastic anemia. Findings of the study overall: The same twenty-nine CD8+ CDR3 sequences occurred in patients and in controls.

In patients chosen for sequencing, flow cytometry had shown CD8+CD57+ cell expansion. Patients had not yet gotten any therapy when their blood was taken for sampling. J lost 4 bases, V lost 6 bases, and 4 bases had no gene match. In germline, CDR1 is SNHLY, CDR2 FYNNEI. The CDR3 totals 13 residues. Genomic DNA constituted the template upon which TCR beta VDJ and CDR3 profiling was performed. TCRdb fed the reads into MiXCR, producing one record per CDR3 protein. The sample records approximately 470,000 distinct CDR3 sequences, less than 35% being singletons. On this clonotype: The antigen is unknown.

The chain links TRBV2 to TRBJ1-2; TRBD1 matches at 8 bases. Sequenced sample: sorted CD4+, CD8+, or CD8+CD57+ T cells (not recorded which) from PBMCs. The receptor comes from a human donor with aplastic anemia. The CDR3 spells CASRQGVGYGYTF. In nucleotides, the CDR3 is TGTGCCAGCAGACAGGGGGTCGGCTATGGCTACACCTTC.